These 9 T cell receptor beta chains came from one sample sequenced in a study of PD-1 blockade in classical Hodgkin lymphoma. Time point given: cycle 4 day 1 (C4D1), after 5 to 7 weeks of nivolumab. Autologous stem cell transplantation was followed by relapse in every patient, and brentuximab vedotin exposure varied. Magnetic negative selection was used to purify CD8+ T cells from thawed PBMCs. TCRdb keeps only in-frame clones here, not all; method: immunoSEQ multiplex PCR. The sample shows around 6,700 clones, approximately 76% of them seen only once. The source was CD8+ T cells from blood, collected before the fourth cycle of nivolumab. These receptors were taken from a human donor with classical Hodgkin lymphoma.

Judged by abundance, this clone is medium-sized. The CDR3 loop is CASSMPRRGQGSYEQYF. The CDR3 nucleotides read TGTGCCAGCAGCATGCCACGGAGGGGACAGGGCTCCTACGAGCAGTACTTC. The chain joins TRBV9 to TRBJ2-7, with 9 bases that match TRBD1. V lost 4 bases and J lost 0; bases outside the gene matches: 11. The V gene's germline CDR1 is SGDLS and CDR2 YYNGEE. The CDR3 extends over 17 amino acids.

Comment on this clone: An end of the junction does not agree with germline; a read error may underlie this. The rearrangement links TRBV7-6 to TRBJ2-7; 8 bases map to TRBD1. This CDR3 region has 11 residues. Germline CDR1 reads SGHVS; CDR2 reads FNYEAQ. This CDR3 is CASSEQGDFNF. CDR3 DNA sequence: TGTGCCAGCAGCGAACAGGGGGATTTCAACTTC.

CDR3 amino acids: CASSQGYGYTF. CDR3 DNA: TGTGCCAGCAGTCAGGGATATGGCTACACCTTC. The rearrangement uses TRBV28 and TRBJ1-2; TRBD1 is a possible D gene (5 bases). The CDR3 has 11 amino acids. Germline V gives CDR1 MDHEN, CDR2 SYDVKM. Trimming shortened V by 5 bases and J by 5 bases, and 6 bases separated the two germline ends.

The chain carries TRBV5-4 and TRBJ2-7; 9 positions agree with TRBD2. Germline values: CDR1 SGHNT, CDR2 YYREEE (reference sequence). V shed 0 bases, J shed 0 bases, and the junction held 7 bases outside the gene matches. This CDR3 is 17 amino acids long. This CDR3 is CASSLASGIGGSYEQYF. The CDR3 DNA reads TGTGCCAGCAGCTTGGCTAGCGGGATAGGAGGCTCCTACGAGCAGTACTTC.

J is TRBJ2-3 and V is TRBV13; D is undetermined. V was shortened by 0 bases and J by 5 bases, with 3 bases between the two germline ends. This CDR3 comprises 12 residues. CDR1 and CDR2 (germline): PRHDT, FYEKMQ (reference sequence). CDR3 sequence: CASSLGEDTQYF. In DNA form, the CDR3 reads TGTGCCAGCAGCTTAGGGGAAGATACGCAGTATTTT.

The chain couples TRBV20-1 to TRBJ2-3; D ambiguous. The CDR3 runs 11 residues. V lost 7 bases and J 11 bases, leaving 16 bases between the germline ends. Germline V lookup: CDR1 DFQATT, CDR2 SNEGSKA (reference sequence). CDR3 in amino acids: CSVLGLGRQYF. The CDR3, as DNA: TGCAGTGTTTTGGGCCTTGGAAGGCAGTATTTT.

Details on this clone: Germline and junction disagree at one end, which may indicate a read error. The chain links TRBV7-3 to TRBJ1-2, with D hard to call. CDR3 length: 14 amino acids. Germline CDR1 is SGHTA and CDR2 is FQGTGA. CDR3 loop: CAGSLGGEYYGYTF. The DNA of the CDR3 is TGTGCCGGCAGCTTAGGTGGGGAATACTATGGCTACACCTTC.

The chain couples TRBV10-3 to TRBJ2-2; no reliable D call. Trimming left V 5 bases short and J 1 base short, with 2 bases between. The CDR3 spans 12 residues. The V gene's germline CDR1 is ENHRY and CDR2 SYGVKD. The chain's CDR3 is CAISLNTGELFF. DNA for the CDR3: TGTGCCATCAGTTTGAACACCGGGGAGCTGTTTTTT.

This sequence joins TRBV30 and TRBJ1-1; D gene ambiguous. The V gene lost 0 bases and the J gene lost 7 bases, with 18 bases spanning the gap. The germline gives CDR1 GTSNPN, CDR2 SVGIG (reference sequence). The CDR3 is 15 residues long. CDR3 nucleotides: TGTGCCTGGAGTGTATCTGCGGGCTATGAGCATGAAGCTTTCTTT. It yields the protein CAWSVSAGYEHEAFF.